The count of the clone carrying this TCR beta chain is one. These data come from a study of blood T cell repertoires in COVID-19. Looking at the study overall: COVID-19 samples from acute and convalescent phases originated in the United States, Italy and Spain. The cDNA or gDNA used as material had been derived from T cells, B-cell-depleted T cells, or PBMCs.

Authors' analysis steps: From reference gene primer amplification, estimates of nucleated cell counts were derived. Clones were sequenced by immunoSEQ multiplex PCR, and TCRdb holds only the in-frame ones, with some missing. The D gene and trimming were derived from the DNA, and the V and J assignments and clone size from that table. The table has about 200,000 clones, approximately 90% seen once; the top ten hold about 9.4%. Source material: peripheral blood. The origin of this receptor is a woman between 50 and 59 years old with COVID-19, enrolled during active disease.

The CDR3 loop reads CASSLWRFEAFF. Written as DNA, the CDR3 is TGTGCCAGCAGCTTATGGAGATTTGAAGCTTTCTTT. This chain joins TRBV7-2 and TRBJ1-1, with D hard to call. V was pared by 2 bases and J by 7 bases, with 8 bases between. Germline CDR1 is SGHTA and CDR2 is FQGNSA. The CDR3 totals 12 residues.